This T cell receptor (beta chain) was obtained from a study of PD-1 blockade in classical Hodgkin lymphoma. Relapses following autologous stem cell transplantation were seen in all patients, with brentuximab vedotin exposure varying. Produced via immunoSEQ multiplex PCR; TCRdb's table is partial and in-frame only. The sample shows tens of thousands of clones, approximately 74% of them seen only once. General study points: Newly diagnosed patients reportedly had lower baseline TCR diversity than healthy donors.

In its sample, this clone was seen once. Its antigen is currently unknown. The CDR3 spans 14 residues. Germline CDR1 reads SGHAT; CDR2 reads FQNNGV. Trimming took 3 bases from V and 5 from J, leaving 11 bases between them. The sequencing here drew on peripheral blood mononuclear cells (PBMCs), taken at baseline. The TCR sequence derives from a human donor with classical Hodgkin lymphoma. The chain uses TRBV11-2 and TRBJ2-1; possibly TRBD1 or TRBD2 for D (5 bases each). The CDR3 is CASSLGTNNNEQFF. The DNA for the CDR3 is TGTGCCAGCAGCTTGGGGACCAACAACAATGAGCAGTTCTTC.